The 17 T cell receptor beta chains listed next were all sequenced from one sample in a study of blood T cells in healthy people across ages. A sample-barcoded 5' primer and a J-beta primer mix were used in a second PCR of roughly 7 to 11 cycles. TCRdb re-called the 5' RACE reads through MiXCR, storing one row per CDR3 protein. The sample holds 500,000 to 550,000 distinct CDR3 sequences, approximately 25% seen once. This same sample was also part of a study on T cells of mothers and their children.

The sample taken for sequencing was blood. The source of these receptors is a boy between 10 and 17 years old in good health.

The CDR3, as DNA: TGCAGTGCTGGAGGACAGACCCTGAACACTGAAGCTTTCTTT. It codes for CSAGGQTLNTEAFF. The rearrangement joins TRBV20-1 to TRBJ1-1; D is possibly TRBD1 (6 bases). The CDR3 totals 14 residues. Trimming stripped 5 bases from V and 0 bases from J, with 13 bases between. Germline V gives CDR1 DFQATT, CDR2 SNEGSKA (reference sequence).

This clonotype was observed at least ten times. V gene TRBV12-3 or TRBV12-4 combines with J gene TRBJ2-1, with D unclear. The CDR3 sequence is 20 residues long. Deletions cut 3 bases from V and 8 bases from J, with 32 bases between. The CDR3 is CASSFVADPTAHTTMDEQFF. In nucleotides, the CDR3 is TGTGCCAGCAGTTTCGTAGCTGACCCAACGGCTCACACAACAATGGATGAGCAGTTCTTC.

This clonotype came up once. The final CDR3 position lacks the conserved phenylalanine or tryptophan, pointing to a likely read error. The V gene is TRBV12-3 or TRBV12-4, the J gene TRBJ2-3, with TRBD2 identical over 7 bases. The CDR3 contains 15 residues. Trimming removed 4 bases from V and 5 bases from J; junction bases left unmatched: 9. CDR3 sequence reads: CASSSRKAGRDTQYS. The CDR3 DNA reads TGTGCCAGCAGTTCCCGCAAAGCGGGAAGAGATACGCAGTATTCT.

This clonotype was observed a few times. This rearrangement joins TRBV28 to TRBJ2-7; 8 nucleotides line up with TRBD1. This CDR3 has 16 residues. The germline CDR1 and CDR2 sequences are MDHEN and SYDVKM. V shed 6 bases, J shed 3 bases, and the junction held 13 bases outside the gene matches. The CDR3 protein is CASSGQGFSSFYEQYF. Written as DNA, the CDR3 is TGTGCCAGCAGCGGACAGGGTTTCTCTTCTTTCTACGAGCAGTACTTC.

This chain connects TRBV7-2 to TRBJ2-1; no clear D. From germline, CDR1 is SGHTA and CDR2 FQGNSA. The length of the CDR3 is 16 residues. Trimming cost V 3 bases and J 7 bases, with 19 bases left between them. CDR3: CASSLSPHATLNEQFF. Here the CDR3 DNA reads TGTGCCAGCAGCTTGAGCCCCCACGCCACCTTAAATGAGCAGTTCTTC.

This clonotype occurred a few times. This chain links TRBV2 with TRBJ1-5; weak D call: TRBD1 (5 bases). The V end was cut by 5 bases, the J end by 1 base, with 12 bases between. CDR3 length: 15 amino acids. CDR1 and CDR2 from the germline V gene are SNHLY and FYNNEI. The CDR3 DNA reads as TGTGCCAGCAGTTCCAGGGCGATCAGCAATCAGCCCCAGCATTTT. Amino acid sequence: CASSSRAISNQPQHF.

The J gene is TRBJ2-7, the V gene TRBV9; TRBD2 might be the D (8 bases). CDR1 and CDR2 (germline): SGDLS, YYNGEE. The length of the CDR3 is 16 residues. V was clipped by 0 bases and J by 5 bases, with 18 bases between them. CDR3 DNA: TGTGCCAGCAGCGTAGCGGGGGGGACAGCATCCCACGAGCAGTACTTC. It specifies CASSVAGGTASHEQYF.

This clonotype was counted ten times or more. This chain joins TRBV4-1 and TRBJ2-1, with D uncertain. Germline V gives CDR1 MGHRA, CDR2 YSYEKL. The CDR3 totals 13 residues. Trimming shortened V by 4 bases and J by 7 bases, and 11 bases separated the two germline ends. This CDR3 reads CASSRLGENEQFF. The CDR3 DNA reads TGCGCCAGCAGCCGGCTTGGAGAGAATGAGCAGTTCTTC.

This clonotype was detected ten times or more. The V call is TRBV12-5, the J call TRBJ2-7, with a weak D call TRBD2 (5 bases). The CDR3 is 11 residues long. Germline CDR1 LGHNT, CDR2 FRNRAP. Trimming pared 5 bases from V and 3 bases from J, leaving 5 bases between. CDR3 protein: CASGDYYEQYF. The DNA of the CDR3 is TGTGCTAGTGGTGACTACTACGAGCAGTACTTC.

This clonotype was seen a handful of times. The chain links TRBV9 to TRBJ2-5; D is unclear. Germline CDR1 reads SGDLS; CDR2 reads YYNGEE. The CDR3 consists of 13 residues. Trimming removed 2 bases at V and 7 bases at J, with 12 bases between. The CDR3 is CASSVRQRGTQYF. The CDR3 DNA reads TGTGCCAGCAGCGTGAGACAACGAGGGACCCAGTACTTC.

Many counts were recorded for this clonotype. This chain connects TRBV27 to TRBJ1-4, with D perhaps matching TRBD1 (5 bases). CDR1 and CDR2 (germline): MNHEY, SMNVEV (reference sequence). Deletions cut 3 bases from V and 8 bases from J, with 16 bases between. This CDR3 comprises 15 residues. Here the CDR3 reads CASSFTGTKFEKLFF. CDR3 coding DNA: TGTGCCAGCAGTTTCACCGGGACGAAGTTCGAAAAACTGTTTTTT.

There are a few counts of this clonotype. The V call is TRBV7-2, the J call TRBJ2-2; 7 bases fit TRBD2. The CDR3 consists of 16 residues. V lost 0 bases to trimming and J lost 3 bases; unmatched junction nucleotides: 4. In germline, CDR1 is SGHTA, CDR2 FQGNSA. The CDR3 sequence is CASSLAGGVDTGELFF. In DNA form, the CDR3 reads TGTGCCAGCAGCTTAGCGGGAGGGGTGGACACCGGGGAGCTGTTTTTT.

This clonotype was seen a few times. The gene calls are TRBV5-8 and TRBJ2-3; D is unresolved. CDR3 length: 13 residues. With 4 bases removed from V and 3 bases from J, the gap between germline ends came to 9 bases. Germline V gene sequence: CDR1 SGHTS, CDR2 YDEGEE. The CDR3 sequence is CASSLPATDTQYF. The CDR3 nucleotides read TGTGCCAGCAGCCTGCCGGCGACAGATACGCAGTATTTT.

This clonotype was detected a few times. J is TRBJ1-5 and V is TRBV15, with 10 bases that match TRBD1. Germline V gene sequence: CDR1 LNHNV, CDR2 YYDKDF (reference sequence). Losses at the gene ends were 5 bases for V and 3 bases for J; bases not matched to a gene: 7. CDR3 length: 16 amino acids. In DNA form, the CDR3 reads TGTGCCACCAGCTCTGGGGGACAGGGGTCCAATCAGCCCCAGCATTTT. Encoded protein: CATSSGGQGSNQPQHF.

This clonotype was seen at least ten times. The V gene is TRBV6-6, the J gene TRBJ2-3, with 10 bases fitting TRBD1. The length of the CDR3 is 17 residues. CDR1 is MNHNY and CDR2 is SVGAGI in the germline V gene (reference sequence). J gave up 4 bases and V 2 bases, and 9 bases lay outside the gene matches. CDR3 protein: CASSYLSRTGGSDTQYF. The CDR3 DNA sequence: TGTGCCAGCAGTTACCTCTCCCGGACAGGGGGATCAGATACGCAGTATTTT.

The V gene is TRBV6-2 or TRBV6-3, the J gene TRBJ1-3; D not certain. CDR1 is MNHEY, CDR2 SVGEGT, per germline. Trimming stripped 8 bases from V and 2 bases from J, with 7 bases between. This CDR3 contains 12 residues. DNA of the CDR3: TGTGCCAGCGGATACCCTGGAAACACCATATATTTT. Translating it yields CASGYPGNTIYF.

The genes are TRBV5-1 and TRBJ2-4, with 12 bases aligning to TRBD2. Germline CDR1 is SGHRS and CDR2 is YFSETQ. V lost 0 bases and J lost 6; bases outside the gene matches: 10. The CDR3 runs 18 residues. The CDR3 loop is CASSLVASGGAVGNIQYF. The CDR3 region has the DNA TGCGCCAGCAGCTTGGTGGCTAGCGGGGGGGCAGTTGGAAACATTCAGTACTTC.